The present TCR beta chain was sequenced within a study of blood T cell repertoires in COVID-19. The CDR3 loop spans 16 amino acids. J gave up 2 bases and V 3 bases, and 10 bases lay outside the gene matches. Germline V gene sequence: CDR1 SGHVS, CDR2 FNYEAQ. In the original analysis: The assay estimated nucleated cells by amplifying reference gene primers. Measured with immunoSEQ multiplex PCR; TCRdb has only the in-frame clones, and not every one. That table is the source of V, J and clone size, and D and trimming were worked out from the DNA. The sample has over 200,000 clones, approximately 90% seen once; the top ten hold 11%.

The receptor was derived from a man under 40 who had recovered from COVID-19. Sequencing was done on a sample of PBMCs or T cells enriched from blood (not recorded which). The rearrangement joins TRBV7-6 to TRBJ2-7, with 7 positions matching TRBD2. CDR3 residues: CASSFEEPSGAYEQYF. The CDR3 DNA sequence: TGTGCCAGCAGCTTCGAGGAACCTAGCGGTGCCTACGAGCAGTACTTC.